Below are 2 T cell receptor beta chains sequenced from a single sample in a study of beta chain features in type 1 diabetes. cDNA synthesis used the whole RNA isolate, giving expressed TCRB sequences. Clones were sequenced by immunoSEQ multiplex PCR, and TCRdb holds only the in-frame ones, with some missing. The top ten hold 1% to 1.5% of the sample, which has about 210,000 clones, under 13% seen once. The specimen sequenced was central memory CD4+ T cells from blood. The source is a man between 18 and 29 years old in good health.

The chain combines TRBV7-2 with TRBJ2-6; no reliable D call. The V end lost 6 bases, the J end lost 0 bases, and 3 bases lay between the germline ends. The CDR3 consists of 13 residues. CDR1 is SGHTA and CDR2 is FQGNSA in the germline V gene. Here the CDR3 reads CASSHSGANVLTF. In DNA form, the CDR3 reads TGTGCCAGCAGTCACTCTGGGGCCAACGTCCTGACTTTC.

CDR3 DNA sequence: TGCGCCAGCAGCTCGGGACAGGTAGGCACTGAAGCTTTCTTT. This gives the protein CASSSGQVGTEAFF. V is TRBV5-1 and J is TRBJ1-1; TRBD1 agrees at 8 bases. V gave up 3 bases and J gave up 4 bases; unmatched junction bases: 5. The germline V gene has CDR1 SGHRS and CDR2 YFSETQ. The CDR3 loop spans 14 amino acids.